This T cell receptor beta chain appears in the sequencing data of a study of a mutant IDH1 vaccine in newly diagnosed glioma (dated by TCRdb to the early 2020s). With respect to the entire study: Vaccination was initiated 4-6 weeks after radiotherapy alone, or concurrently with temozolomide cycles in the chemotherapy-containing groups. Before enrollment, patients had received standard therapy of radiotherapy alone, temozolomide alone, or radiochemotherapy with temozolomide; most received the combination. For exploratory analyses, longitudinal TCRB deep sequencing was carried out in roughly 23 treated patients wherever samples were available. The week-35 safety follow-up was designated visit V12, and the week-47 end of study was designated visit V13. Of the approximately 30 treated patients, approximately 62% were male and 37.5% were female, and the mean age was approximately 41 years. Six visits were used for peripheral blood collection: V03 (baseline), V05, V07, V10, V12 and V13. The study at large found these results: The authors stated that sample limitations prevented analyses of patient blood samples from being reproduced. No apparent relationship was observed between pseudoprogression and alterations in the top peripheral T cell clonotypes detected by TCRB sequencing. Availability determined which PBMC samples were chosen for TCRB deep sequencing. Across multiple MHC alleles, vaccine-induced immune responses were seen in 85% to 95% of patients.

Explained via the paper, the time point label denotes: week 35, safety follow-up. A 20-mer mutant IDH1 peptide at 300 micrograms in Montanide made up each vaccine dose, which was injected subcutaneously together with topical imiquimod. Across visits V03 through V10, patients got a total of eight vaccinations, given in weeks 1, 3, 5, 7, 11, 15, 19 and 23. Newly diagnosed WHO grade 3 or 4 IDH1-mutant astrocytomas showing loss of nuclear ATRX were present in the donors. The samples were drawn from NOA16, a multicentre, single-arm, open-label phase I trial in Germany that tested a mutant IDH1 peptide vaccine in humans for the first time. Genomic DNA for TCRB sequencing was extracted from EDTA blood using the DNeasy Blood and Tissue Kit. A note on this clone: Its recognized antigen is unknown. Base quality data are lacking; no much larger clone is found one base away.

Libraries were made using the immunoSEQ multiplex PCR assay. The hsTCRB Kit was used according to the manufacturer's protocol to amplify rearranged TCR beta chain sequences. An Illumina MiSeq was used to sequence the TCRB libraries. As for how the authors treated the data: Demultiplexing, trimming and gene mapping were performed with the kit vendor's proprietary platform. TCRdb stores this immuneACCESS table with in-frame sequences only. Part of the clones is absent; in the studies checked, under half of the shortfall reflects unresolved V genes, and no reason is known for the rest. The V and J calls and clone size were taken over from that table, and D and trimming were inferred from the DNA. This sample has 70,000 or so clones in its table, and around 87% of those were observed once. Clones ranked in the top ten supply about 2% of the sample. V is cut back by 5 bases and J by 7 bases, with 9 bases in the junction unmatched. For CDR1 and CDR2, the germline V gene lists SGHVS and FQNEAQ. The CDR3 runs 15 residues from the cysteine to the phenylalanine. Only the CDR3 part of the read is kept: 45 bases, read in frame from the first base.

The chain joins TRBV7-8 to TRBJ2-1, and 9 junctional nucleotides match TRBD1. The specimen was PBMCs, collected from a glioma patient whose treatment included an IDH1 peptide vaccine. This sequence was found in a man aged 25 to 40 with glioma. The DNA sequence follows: TGTGCCAGCAGCATCCGACAGGGGGTGGGTAATGAGCAGTTCTTC. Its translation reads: CASSIRQGVGNEQFF. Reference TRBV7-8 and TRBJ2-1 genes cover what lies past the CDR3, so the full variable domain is GAGVSQSPRYKVAKRGQDVALRCDPISGHVSLFWYQQALGQGPEFLTYFQNEAQLDKSGLPSDRFFAERPEGSVSTLKIQRTQQEDSAVYLCASSIRQGVGNEQFFGPGTRLTVL.